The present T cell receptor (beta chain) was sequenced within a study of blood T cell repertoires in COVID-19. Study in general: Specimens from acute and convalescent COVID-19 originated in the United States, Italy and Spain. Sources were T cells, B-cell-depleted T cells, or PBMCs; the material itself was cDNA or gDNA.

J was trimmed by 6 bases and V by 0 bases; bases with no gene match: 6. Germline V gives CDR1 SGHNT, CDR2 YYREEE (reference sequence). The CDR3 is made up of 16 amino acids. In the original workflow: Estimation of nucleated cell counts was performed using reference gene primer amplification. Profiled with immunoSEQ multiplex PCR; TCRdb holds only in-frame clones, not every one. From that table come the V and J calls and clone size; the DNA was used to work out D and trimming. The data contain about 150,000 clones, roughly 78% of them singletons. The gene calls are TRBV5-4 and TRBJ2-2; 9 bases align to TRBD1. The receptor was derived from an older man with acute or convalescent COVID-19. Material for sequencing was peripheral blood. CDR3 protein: CASSLGDRVFPGELFF. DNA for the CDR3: TGTGCCAGCAGCTTGGGGGACAGGGTGTTTCCCGGGGAGCTGTTTTTT.